Following are 23 T cell receptor beta chains from one sample sequenced in a study of blood T cell repertoires in COVID-19. Profiling relied on immunoSEQ multiplex PCR, and the TCRdb table lists in-frame clones only, not all of them. The table includes around 81,000 clones, 70% to 90% detected once. The sequencing input was peripheral blood. These receptors came from a woman at least 80 years old with acute or convalescent COVID-19.

The chain links TRBV14 to TRBJ2-1, with TRBD1 identical over 8 bases. Germline lookup yields CDR1 SGHDN and CDR2 FVKESK. The CDR3 extends over 15 amino acids. The V and J ends lost 1 base and 2 bases, in that order; junction bases with no gene match: 1. DNA of the CDR3: TGTGCCAGCAGCCAAGCCAGGGGGCCCTACAATGAGCAGTTCTTC. Its translation is CASSQARGPYNEQFF.

This chain uses TRBV7-2 with TRBJ2-7; 7 bases map to TRBD2. V lost 5 bases and J lost 3; bases outside the gene matches: 7. Germline V CDR1 and CDR2: SGHTA, FQGNSA. This CDR3 is built from 14 residues. DNA of the CDR3: TGTGCCAGCAGCCCCCCGGGGGGAGTCTACGAGCAGTACTTC. It is translated as CASSPPGGVYEQYF.

This chain joins TRBV19 and TRBJ2-6, with 7 bases aligning to TRBD1. With V trimmed by 5 bases and J by 4 bases, 14 bases remained unmatched. Germline CDR1 LNHDA, CDR2 SQIVND (reference sequence). CDR3 size: 18 residues. The CDR3 nucleotides are TGTGCCAGTAGTCCGAGGACAGGATCTACTCTGGGGGCCAACGTCCTGACTTTC. The encoded protein is CASSPRTGSTLGANVLTF. The variable domain in full, with the rest retrieved from reference TRBV19 and TRBJ2-6, is DGGITQSPKYLFRKEGQNVTLSCEQNLNHDAMYWYRQDPGQGLRLIYYSQIVNDFQKGDIAEGYSVSREKKESFPLTVTSAQKNPTAFYLCASSPRTGSTLGANVLTFGAGSRLTVL.

The chain recombines TRBV5-1 with TRBJ2-1, with 8 nucleotides matching TRBD2. V dropped 4 bases and J dropped 6; count of bases not matched to a gene: 12. Germline loops: CDR1 SGHRS, CDR2 YFSETQ. The CDR3 totals 16 residues. The CDR3 nucleotides are TGCGCCAGCAGCGAATTTTCAGCGGGAGCTAGCAATGAGCAGTTCTTC. Translation: CASSEFSAGASNEQFF.

This sequence joins TRBV6-6 and TRBJ2-1, with D tentatively TRBD2 (6 bases). CDR3 size: 16 residues. The V gene's germline CDR1 is MNHNY and CDR2 SVGAGI (reference sequence). V was pared by 2 bases and J by 1 base, with 12 bases between. In nucleotides, the CDR3 is TGTGCCAGCAGTTACCAAGGCGGGGCTTCCTACAATGAGCAGTTCTTC. Residues: CASSYQGGASYNEQFF.

This chain uses TRBV7-2 with TRBJ1-1, with TRBD1 matching 8 bases. V lost 2 bases to trimming and J lost 1 base; unmatched junction nucleotides: 3. The CDR3 contains 15 residues. Germline lookup yields CDR1 SGHTA and CDR2 FQGNSA. CDR3: CASSLLGTGNTEAFF. The CDR3 coding sequence is TGTGCCAGCAGCTTACTCGGGACAGGGAACACTGAAGCTTTCTTT. Full variable domain (outside the CDR3, taken from reference TRBV7-2 and TRBJ1-1): GAGVSQSPSNKVTEKGKDVELRCDPISGHTALYWYRQSLGQGLEFLIYFQGNSAPDKSGLPSDRFSAERTGGSVSTLTIQRTQQEDSAVYLCASSLLGTGNTEAFFGQGTRLTVV.

The CDR3 loop reads CSVERWEDTEAFF. The DNA for the CDR3 is TGCAGCGTAGAGCGGTGGGAGGACACTGAAGCTTTCTTT. The gene calls are TRBV29-1 and TRBJ1-1; unclear D gene. The CDR3 has 13 residues. Per germline, CDR1 SQVTM and CDR2 ANQGSEA. V lost 6 bases to trimming and J lost 3 bases, with 14 bases between them.

The chain combines TRBV19 with TRBJ2-3, with 9 bases identical to TRBD1. Trimming cost V 6 bases and J 3 bases; bases outside gene matches: 10. The CDR3 totals 16 residues. The germline gives CDR1 LNHDA, CDR2 SQIVND (reference sequence). The CDR3 sequence is CASSKIPGQGTDTQYF. In nucleotides, the CDR3 is TGTGCCAGTAGCAAAATTCCGGGACAGGGAACAGATACGCAGTATTTT.

The V call is TRBV3-1 (or the pseudogene TRBV3-2), the J call TRBJ1-6, with TRBD1 matching over 8 bases. Germline-derived CDR1 and CDR2 are LGHDT and YNNKEL (reference sequence). With 1 base clipped from V and 7 bases from J, the junction kept 3 bases outside the gene matches. This CDR3 is 15 amino acids long. The DNA of the CDR3 is TGTGCCAGCAGCCAAGGGACAGGGAGAAATTCACCCCTCCACTTT. This codes for CASSQGTGRNSPLHF.

The chain couples TRBV5-4 to TRBJ1-1, with 8 bases fitting TRBD1. The CDR3 contains 14 residues. Germline CDR1 and CDR2: SGHNT and YYREEE (reference sequence). Germline trimming cut 4 bases from V and 1 base from J; bases unmatched to any gene: 3. CDR3 nucleotides: TGTGCCAGCAGCGGGACAGGTAAGAACACTGAAGCTTTCTTT. Encoded protein: CASSGTGKNTEAFF.

The chain recombines TRBV24-1 with TRBJ2-2; D possibly corresponds to TRBD1 (6 bases). Germline V lookup: CDR1 KGHDR, CDR2 SFDVKD. V was trimmed by 4 bases and J by 2 bases, leaving 10 bases between them. The CDR3 totals 15 residues. The DNA of the CDR3 is TGTGCCACCAGTGAGGGGGCTCTCAACACCGGGGAGCTGTTTTTT. Protein product: CATSEGALNTGELFF.

The chain couples TRBV5-6 to TRBJ1-1; 7 nucleotides line up with TRBD1. This CDR3 is built from 15 residues. Looked up from germline, CDR1 is SGHDT and CDR2 is YYEEEE. After removal of 2 bases from V and 0 bases from J, the junction contained 4 bases not matched to a gene. In DNA, the CDR3 is TGTGCCAGCAGCTTTGGAGGGACAGTGAACACTGAAGCTTTCTTT. Encoded protein: CASSFGGTVNTEAFF.

This chain uses TRBV5-4 with TRBJ1-5; 9 nucleotides agree with TRBD1. Germline loops: CDR1 SGHNT, CDR2 YYREEE (reference sequence). This CDR3 contains 15 residues. Unmatched junction bases numbered 1, after V lost 0 bases and J lost 3 bases. CDR3 region: CASSLGDRDNQPQHF. CDR3 nucleotide sequence: TGTGCCAGCAGCTTGGGGGACAGGGACAATCAGCCCCAGCATTTT.

This clone was found once. The rearrangement links TRBV12-3 or TRBV12-4 to TRBJ2-4, with TRBD2 identical over 8 bases. The CDR3 consists of 12 residues. J lost 6 bases, V lost 7 bases, and 2 bases had no gene match. Written as DNA, the CDR3 is TGTGCCAGCAACCGGGAGGGAAACATTCAGTACTTC. It yields the protein CASNREGNIQYF.

V is TRBV7-8 and J is TRBJ1-5; TRBD1 matches 7 bases. The germline V gene has CDR1 SGHVS and CDR2 FQNEAQ. CDR3 size: 16 residues. Trimming took 1 base from V and 8 from J; bases not matched to a gene: 11. The CDR3: CASSLGVGTASEPQHF. CDR3 nucleotides: TGTGCCAGCAGCTTAGGAGTCGGGACAGCCTCGGAGCCCCAGCATTTT.

The chain is built from TRBV5-1 and TRBJ2-7, with 7 bases matching TRBD1. V shed 5 bases, J shed 3 bases, and the junction held 8 bases outside the gene matches. CDR3 length equals 14 residues. CDR1 SGHRS and CDR2 YFSETQ come from the germline V gene. As DNA, the CDR3 is TGCGCCAGCAGTCCCGGGACAGCGAACTACGAGCAGTACTTC. This translates into CASSPGTANYEQYF.

This rearrangement joins TRBV12-3 or TRBV12-4 to TRBJ2-4; TRBD1 might be the D (5 bases). The germline V and J ends were trimmed by 4 bases and 5 bases, with 6 bases remaining between them. The CDR3 spans 12 residues. CDR3 bases: TGTGCCAGCAGTTCACAGGAAAACATTCAGTACTTC. This sequence encodes CASSSQENIQYF.

This chain joins TRBV12-5 and TRBJ2-3, with 15 bases identical to TRBD2. The germline CDR1 and CDR2 sequences are LGHNT and FRNRAP. V lost 1 base, J lost 5 bases, and 1 base stayed unmatched. The CDR3 consists of 16 residues. CDR3 DNA sequence: TGTGCTAGTGGTTTGGGGACTAGCGGGGGGGGAGATACGCAGTATTTT. Protein product: CASGLGTSGGGDTQYF.

The chain recombines TRBV7-9 with TRBJ1-5; TRBD1 agrees at 11 bases. The CDR3 covers 16 residues. J gave up 4 bases and V 1 base, and 3 bases lay outside the gene matches. The V gene's germline CDR1 is SEHNR and CDR2 FQNEAQ (reference sequence). As DNA, the CDR3 is TGTGCCAGCAGCTTAGGGACAGGGGGCGGGAATCAGCCCCAGCATTTT. Amino acids: CASSLGTGGGNQPQHF.

The chain couples TRBV27 to TRBJ1-6, with TRBD1 as a possible D gene (6 bases). The CDR3 has 16 residues. The V gene's germline CDR1 is MNHEY and CDR2 SMNVEV (reference sequence). V was shortened by 4 bases and J by 2 bases, with 12 bases between the two germline ends. The CDR3 region has the DNA TGTGCCAGCAGTTGGGGCGGGGGCGCCTATAATTCACCCCTCCACTTT. Its translation is CASSWGGGAYNSPLHF.

This clone was counted a few times. The chain carries TRBV5-6 and TRBJ2-1; 7 bases align to TRBD1. This CDR3 is 14 amino acids long. Per the germline V gene, CDR1 is SGHDT and CDR2 is YYEEEE. V lost 7 bases, J lost 4 bases, and 8 bases stayed unmatched. CDR3 DNA: TGTGCCAGCTTCCAGGGACAGAATTACAATGAGCAGTTCTTC. Protein sequence: CASFQGQNYNEQFF.

The V and J genes are TRBV9 and TRBJ2-7; 9 positions agree with TRBD1. V trimming: 1 base; J trimming: 0 bases; junction bases outside the gene matches: 14. The CDR3 contains 19 residues. Germline V CDR1 and CDR2: SGDLS, YYNGEE. The CDR3 bases are TGTGCCAGCAGCGTATACAGGGGGCGATGGGTTTACGGCTCCTACGAGCAGTACTTC. Amino acid sequence: CASSVYRGRWVYGSYEQYF. Using reference TRBV9 and TRBJ2-7 for the parts outside the CDR3, the full variable domain is DSGVTQTPKHLITATGQRVTLRCSPRSGDLSVYWYQQSLDQGLQFLIQYYNGEERAKGNILERFSAQQFPDLHSELNLSSLELGDSALYFCASSVYRGRWVYGSYEQYFGPGTRLTVT.

This chain uses TRBV7-8 with TRBJ1-5; D is uncertain. The ends were cut back, 3 bases at V and 0 bases at J, with 12 bases in the middle. The germline V gene has CDR1 SGHVS and CDR2 FQNEAQ. CDR3 size: 16 residues. CDR3 protein: CASSFGGRHSNQPQHF. The CDR3 DNA sequence: TGTGCCAGCAGCTTCGGAGGTCGGCATAGCAATCAGCCCCAGCATTTT.